The 27 T cell receptor beta chains below all came from one sample that was sequenced in a study of T cells in Graves' hyperthyroidism and ophthalmopathy. Amplified TCR beta CDR3 regions came from RNA transcripts. The HTBI primer set drove a first-round RT-PCR of the TCR CDR3. TCRdb redid the calling of the multiplex PCR reads with MiXCR, one entry per CDR3 protein. Among tens of thousands of distinct CDR3 sequences listed, 54% were seen once. Sequenced: peripheral blood or thyroid tissue (not recorded which). These receptors came from a man aged 18 to 29 with Graves' hyperthyroidism.

Notes on this clonotype: The DNA is left out, because the CDR3 cannot be placed on it with certainty; the CDR3 is given as TCRdb lists it. V usage is TRBV7-6 and J usage is TRBJ2-6; the table's D call of TRBD1 was not tested on the DNA. The CDR3 length is 15 residues, termini included. Germline V gene sequence: CDR1 SGHVS, CDR2 FNYEAQ. The CDR3 here is CASSQTGVLWLHLRF.

This clonotype came up many times. The gene calls are TRBV20-1 and TRBJ2-7, with D maybe TRBD2 (5 bases). Germline-derived CDR1 and CDR2 are DFQATT and SNEGSKA (reference sequence). The CDR3 has 14 amino acids. Trimming cost V 3 bases and J 5 bases, with 17 bases left between them. The CDR3 DNA reads as TGCAGTGCTAGCCGAGGTTTCGGAGGCCACGAGCAGTACTTC. This sequence encodes CSASRGFGGHEQYF.

The sample holds one count of this clonotype. The chain recombines TRBV7-2 with TRBJ1-2; 7 bases agree with TRBD1. In germline, CDR1 is SGHTA, CDR2 FQGNSA. The CDR3 consists of 15 residues. The V gene end was trimmed by 4 bases and the J gene end by 2 bases; junction bases not matched to a gene: 7. DNA for the CDR3: TGTGCCAGCAGCTCTCCAGGGGGACGGAACTATGGCTACACCTTC. Translated, it gives CASSSPGGRNYGYTF.

This clonotype was observed many times. DNA of the CDR3: TGTGCCAGCACCCAGGGGACGGGCAATGAAAAACTGTTTTTT. As protein: CASTQGTGNEKLFF. This chain joins TRBV3-1 and TRBJ1-4, with D tentatively TRBD1 (6 bases). Germline values: CDR1 LGHDT, CDR2 YNNKEL (reference sequence). V gave up 7 bases and J gave up 5 bases, with 14 bases separating them. This CDR3 spans 14 amino acids. Variable domain in full (rest from reference TRBV3-1 and TRBJ1-4): DTAVSQTPKYLVTQMGNDKSIKCEQNLGHDTMYWYKQDSKKFLKIMFSYNNKELIINETVPNRFSPKSPDKAHLNLHINSLELGDSAVYFCASTQGTGNEKLFFGSGTQLSVL.

Details on this clonotype: The junction departs from germline at one end; a sequencing error may be responsible. The V gene is TRBV7-8, the J gene TRBJ1-3; D remains unclear. Per the germline V gene, CDR1 is SGHVS and CDR2 is FQNEAQ. The CDR3 sequence is 18 residues long. The CDR3 sequence: CASSFRTPHILTGNTIHF. The DNA of the CDR3 is TGCGCCAGCAGCTTCCGGACGCCCCATATTTTGACGGGAAACACCATACATTTT.

This clonotype was found once. The gene calls are TRBV2 and TRBJ1-2; 9 positions agree with TRBD1. J gave up 6 bases and V 6 bases, and 8 bases lay outside the gene matches. There are 14 residues in the CDR3. Germline-derived CDR1 and CDR2 are SNHLY and FYNNEI. The CDR3 reads CASRTGTGTDGYTF. In nucleotides, the CDR3 is TGTGCCAGCAGGACGGGGACAGGGACTGATGGCTACACCTTC. Based on the CDR3 plus reference TRBV2 and TRBJ1-2, the full variable domain is EPEVTQTPSHQVTQMGQEVILRCVPISNHLYFYWYRQILGQKVEFLVSFYNNEISEKSEIFDDQFSVERPDGSNFTLKIRSTKLEDSAMYFCASRTGTGTDGYTFGSGTRLTVV.

The CDR3 spells CASSDRVRSPLHF. The CDR3, as DNA: TGTGCCAGCAGCGACAGGGTTCGTTCACCCCTCCACTTT. V gene TRBV7-9 combines with J gene TRBJ1-6; the match to TRBD1 covers 7 bases. Germline V CDR1 and CDR2: SEHNR, FQNEAQ (reference sequence). The CDR3 has 13 residues. V lost 5 bases and J lost 9; bases outside the gene matches: 4.

The gene calls are TRBV15 and TRBJ1-1; 8 bases are shared with TRBD1. V shed 3 bases and J 11 bases; nucleotides not matched to a gene: 8. CDR3 length: 13 amino acids. Germline lookup yields CDR1 LNHNV and CDR2 YYDKDF (reference sequence). CDR3 nucleotides: TGTGCCACCAGCAGTAGTGACAGGGGCCTGGCTTTCTTT. Protein product: CATSSSDRGLAFF.

This clonotype was observed at least ten times. The J gene is TRBJ1-3, the V gene TRBV11-2, with a possible D match to TRBD1 (5 bases). The CDR3 totals 14 residues. V lost 5 bases to trimming and J lost 0 bases, with 8 bases between them. Germline V gene data show CDR1 as SGHAT and CDR2 as FQNNGV. CDR3 region: CASSDRSSGNTIYF. The DNA for the CDR3 is TGTGCCAGCAGCGACAGAAGCTCTGGAAACACCATATATTTT. Full variable domain (missing parts from reference TRBV11-2 and TRBJ1-3): EAGVAQSPRYKIIEKRQSVAFWCNPISGHATLYWYQQILGQGPKLLIQFQNNGVVDDSQLPKDRFSAERLKGVDSTLKIQPAKLEDSAVYLCASSDRSSGNTIYFGEGSWLTVV.

V usage is TRBV10-2 and J usage is TRBJ2-5, with D tentatively TRBD1 (6 bases). Germline assignment: CDR1 WSHSY and CDR2 SAAADI. V lost 10 bases and J 4 bases, leaving 13 bases between the germline ends. This CDR3 comprises 12 residues. The CDR3 DNA reads as TGCGCCACCGCAGGGGTGCGAGAGACCCAGTACTTC. Translation gives CATAGVRETQYF.

The CDR3 is CSASGRLNEKLFF. The CDR3 DNA reads as TGCAGTGCAAGTGGGCGCCTTAATGAAAAACTGTTTTTT. This rearrangement joins TRBV20-1 to TRBJ1-4; D is undetermined. The germline gives CDR1 DFQATT, CDR2 SNEGSKA (reference sequence). The CDR3 contains 13 residues. V was cut by 6 bases and J by 4 bases, with 12 bases left in between.

This chain links TRBV5-1 with TRBJ2-5; maybe TRBD2 (5 bases). Germline-derived CDR1 and CDR2 are SGHRS and YFSETQ. The CDR3 totals 15 residues. V was pared by 4 bases and J by 3 bases, with 16 bases between. CDR3 bases: TGCGCCAGCAGCCACATCCGGACTTCTAAAGAGACCCAGTACTTC. Translation gives CASSHIRTSKETQYF. Filled out from reference TRBV5-1 and TRBJ2-5, the complete variable domain reads KAGVTQTPRYLIKTRGQQVTLSCSPISGHRSVSWYQQTPGQGLQFLFEYFSETQRNKGNFPGRFSGRQFSNSRSEMNVSTLELGDSALYLCASSHIRTSKETQYFGPGTRLLVL.

This clonotype occurred many times. The chain recombines TRBV24-1 with TRBJ1-5; a possible D gene is TRBD1 (6 bases). The CDR3 sequence is 14 residues long. Germline values: CDR1 KGHDR, CDR2 SFDVKD. V shed 4 bases and J shed 4 bases, with 10 bases lying between them. Here the CDR3 DNA reads TGTGCCACCAGTGAGGAGGGGGTAAATCAGCCCCAGCATTTT. This gives the protein CATSEEGVNQPQHF.

This clonotype occurred many times. This may come from a read error, since a much larger clone is one base off. V and J are TRBV29-1 and TRBJ2-2; D gene ambiguous. V lost 5 bases to trimming and J lost 1 base, with 14 bases between them. CDR1 SQVTM and CDR2 ANQGSEA come from the germline V gene. This CDR3 has 15 residues. CDR3 protein: CSVYGGWENTGELFF. In DNA form, the CDR3 reads TGCAGCGTTTACGGTGGCTGGGAGAACACCGGGGAGCTGTTTTTT.

This clonotype showed up many times. This chain connects TRBV5-1 to TRBJ2-7; either TRBD1 or TRBD2 may supply D (8 bases each). V lost 3 bases to trimming and J lost 3 bases, with 22 bases between them. Germline V gene sequence: CDR1 SGHRS, CDR2 YFSETQ. This CDR3 region has 17 residues. The CDR3 loop reads CASSSPGGQGAVYEQYF. The CDR3 nucleotides are TGCGCCAGCAGCTCTCCGGGGGGGCAGGGGGCGGTCTACGAGCAGTACTTC. Looking up the rest from reference TRBV5-1 and TRBJ2-7 gives the full variable domain: KAGVTQTPRYLIKTRGQQVTLSCSPISGHRSVSWYQQTPGQGLQFLFEYFSETQRNKGNFPGRFSGRQFSNSRSEMNVSTLELGDSALYLCASSSPGGQGAVYEQYFGPGTRLTVT.

This clonotype was seen at least ten times. J is TRBJ2-3 and V is TRBV10-2; TRBD1 matches 8 bases. CDR1 and CDR2 from the germline V gene are WSHSY and SAAADI. V was clipped by 5 bases and J by 11 bases; unmatched bases: 9. The CDR3 length is 13 residues. CDR3 bases: TGCGCCAGCAGTCACCCGGACAGGGCAGAGCAGTATTTT. It encodes CASSHPDRAEQYF.

Notes on this clonotype: One junction end does not reproduce the germline sequence, and a read error may be involved. The chain couples TRBV7-2 to TRBJ1-6; 7 nucleotides align to TRBD1. Looked up from germline, CDR1 is SGHTA and CDR2 is FQGNSA. This CDR3 is built from 14 residues. The CDR3 bases are TGCGCCAGCAGTCCGACAGGGTTTCGTTCACCCCTCCACTTT. The encoded protein is CASSPTGFRSPLHF.

This clonotype occurred many times. Here the CDR3 reads CASSLGQGGSYEQYF. For the CDR3, the DNA is TGTGCCAGCAGCCTCGGACAGGGGGGCTCCTACGAGCAGTACTTC. The chain links TRBV6-5 to TRBJ2-7, with TRBD1 matching over 10 bases. The CDR3 is 15 residues long. Germline trimming cut 6 bases from V and 0 bases from J; bases unmatched to any gene: 5. Germline V gene lookup returns CDR1 MNHEY and CDR2 SVGAGI.

By its share, this clonotype is medium-sized. The chain has TRBV6-5 and TRBJ2-7, with TRBD1 as a possible D gene (6 bases). The V end lost 2 bases, the J end lost 4 bases, and 12 bases lay between the germline ends. The CDR3 spans 14 residues. Germline-derived CDR1 and CDR2 are MNHEY and SVGAGI. The CDR3 DNA reads as TGTGCCAGCAGTTACGGGACAAGGGGGTACGAGCAGTACTTC. It translates to CASSYGTRGYEQYF.

The chain is built from TRBV15 and TRBJ2-7, with 7 bases that match TRBD1. Germline V gene lookup returns CDR1 LNHNV and CDR2 YYDKDF (reference sequence). With 8 bases clipped from V and 6 bases from J, the junction kept 13 bases outside the gene matches. The CDR3 runs to 14 residues. The CDR3, as DNA: TGTGCCACCGCTGCCCGGGACAGCTACTTCGAGCAGTACTTC. Protein sequence: CATAARDSYFEQYF.

J is TRBJ2-2 and V is TRBV10-3; 11 nucleotides agree with TRBD2. V dropped 6 bases and J dropped 7; count of bases not matched to a gene: 10. Germline V CDR1 and CDR2: ENHRY, SYGVKD. There are 16 residues in the CDR3. CDR3 loop: CAIREQLAGVVGELFF. Here the CDR3 DNA reads TGTGCCATCAGGGAGCAACTAGCGGGAGTGGTCGGGGAGCTGTTTTTT.

The sample holds one count of this clonotype. This may come from a read error, since a much larger clone is one base off. The chain has TRBV28 and TRBJ2-3; unclear D gene. Germline V gives CDR1 MDHEN, CDR2 SYDVKM. This CDR3 spans 14 amino acids. Trimming removed 3 bases at V and 8 bases at J, with 15 bases between. CDR3 sequence: CASSFFHGDGTQYF. CDR3 nucleotide sequence: TGTGCCAGCAGTTTCTTTCATGGTGACGGTACGCAGTATTTT.

This clonotype has at least ten counts. The chain joins TRBV19 to TRBJ1-2; the D is unclear. The CDR3 totals 13 residues. CDR1 is LNHDA, CDR2 SQIVND, per germline (reference sequence). With 3 bases removed from V and 8 bases from J, the gap between germline ends came to 13 bases. CDR3 bases: TGTGCCAGTAGTATCGATGATACCGCCGGCTACACCTTC. Translating it yields CASSIDDTAGYTF.

The chain links TRBV7-9 to TRBJ1-6; TRBD1 matches 9 bases. This CDR3 spans 12 amino acids. The germline CDR1 and CDR2 sequences are SEHNR and FQNEAQ (reference sequence). The junction had 6 bases not matched to a gene; V was cut back by 6 bases and J by 15 bases. This chain's CDR3 is CASSQTGGRLHF. Here the CDR3 DNA reads TGTGCCAGCAGTCAAACAGGGGGCCGCCTCCACTTT. The full variable domain, completed using reference TRBV7-9 and TRBJ1-6, is DTGVSQNPRHKITKRGQNVTFRCDPISEHNRLYWYRQTLGQGPEFLTYFQNEAQLEKSRLLSDRFSAERPKGSFSTLEIQRTEQGDSAMYLCASSQTGGRLHFGNGTRLTVT.

The rearrangement joins TRBV10-3 to TRBJ1-6; a weak D match, TRBD1 (5 bases). CDR1 is ENHRY, CDR2 SYGVKD, per germline. Trimming left V 7 bases short and J 7 bases short, with 11 bases between. This CDR3 is 13 amino acids long. CDR3 DNA: TGTGCCATCAATATTGACAGCAATTCACCCCTCCACTTT. Protein: CAINIDSNSPLHF.

A single count supports this clonotype. The chain uses TRBV15 and TRBJ1-5; D unclear. Germline CDR1 and CDR2: LNHNV and YYDKDF (reference sequence). Trimming left V 0 bases short and J 2 bases short, with 11 bases between. This CDR3 has 16 amino acids. CDR3 in amino acids: CATSRDLTIGNQPQHF. DNA of the CDR3: TGTGCCACCAGCAGAGATTTAACAATCGGCAATCAGCCCCAGCATTTT.

This clonotype occurred many times. V and J are TRBV4-2 and TRBJ2-2; D unclear. The CDR3 has 15 residues. The V gene lost 1 base and the J gene lost 7 bases, with 13 bases spanning the gap. Germline V gene lookup returns CDR1 LGHNA and CDR2 YNFKEQ. The CDR3 here is CASSQARNSRGELFF. DNA of the CDR3: TGTGCCAGCAGCCAAGCTAGGAATAGCCGCGGGGAGCTGTTTTTT.